What follows is one TCR beta chain and its context. The antigen remains unidentified. The sample is drawn from a study of graft-versus-host responses after intestinal transplantation. Study overall: Anti-thymocyte globulin induction, then tacrolimus and steroids for roughly 3 years, went to all recipients. Study conclusions and caveats: Graft-versus-host to host-versus-graft clonal ratios in allografts were high in patients with graft-donor T cell macrochimerism. The marrow of recipients harbored GvH clones, and ileum or blood showed some of them first. Early declines in HvG clones that occurred post-transplant were associated with peak circulating GvH clone levels.

TCRdb keeps only in-frame clones here, not all; method: immunoSEQ multiplex PCR. The repertoire holds about 88,000 clones, with 85% to 95% as singletons. CDR3 size: 15 residues. J was trimmed by 7 bases and V by 3 bases; bases with no gene match: 9. Germline V gene lookup returns CDR1 LGHNA and CDR2 YSLEER. This chain connects TRBV4-3 to TRBJ1-5; 7 positions match TRBD1. The origin of this receptor is a human donor who was the organ donor for an intestinal transplant. Sample: unstimulated CD4+ T cells sorted from spleen or lymph node cells, taken before transplant. The CDR3 is CASSQTGTARQPQHF. For the CDR3, the DNA is TGCGCCAGCAGCCAGACCGGGACAGCAAGGCAGCCCCAGCATTTT.